The 5 T cell receptor beta chains in this list originate from one sample, sequenced in a study of T cells in Graves' hyperthyroidism and ophthalmopathy. What was amplified from RNA transcripts were TCR beta CDR3 regions. The TCR CDR3 first-round RT-PCR relied on the HTBI primer set. One entry per CDR3 protein results from TCRdb running MiXCR on the multiplex PCR reads. This sample yields more than 500,000 distinct CDR3 sequences, of which roughly 16% are seen a single time; 25% to 30% belongs to the top ten. The sequenced material came from blood. These receptors were collected from a woman aged 25-40 years with Graves' ophthalmopathy.

This clonotype has ten or more counts. This rearrangement joins TRBV7-2 to TRBJ2-2; D not certain. CDR1 SGHTA and CDR2 FQGNSA come from the germline V gene. Trimming removed 1 base from V and 6 bases from J, with 9 bases in between. The CDR3 has 14 amino acids. CDR3 DNA sequence: TGTGCCAGCAGCTTAGGCCGTTATTCCGGGGAGCTGTTTTTT. Amino acids: CASSLGRYSGELFF.

This clonotype was counted ten times or more. This rearrangement joins TRBV7-2 to TRBJ2-7; no definite D call. CDR3 length equals 14 residues. V was cut by 5 bases and J by 0 bases, with 11 bases left in between. Germline lookup yields CDR1 SGHTA and CDR2 FQGNSA. DNA for the CDR3: TGTGCCAGCAGCATAGACACTGCCTCCTACGAGCAGTACTTC. Protein: CASSIDTASYEQYF.

At least ten counts were recorded for this clonotype. V usage is TRBV28 and J usage is TRBJ2-5; TRBD1 or TRBD2 may be the D gene (5 bases each). The V end lost 2 bases, the J end lost 4 bases, and 11 bases lay between the germline ends. The V gene's germline CDR1 is MDHEN and CDR2 SYDVKM. This CDR3 contains 14 residues. The CDR3 region is CASSLLGTPETQYF. The CDR3 DNA sequence: TGTGCCAGCAGTTTACTCGGGACGCCAGAGACCCAGTACTTC. Using reference TRBV28 and TRBJ2-5 for the parts outside the CDR3, the full variable domain is DVKVTQSSRYLVKRTGEKVFLECVQDMDHENMFWYRQDPGLGLRLIYFSYDVKMKEKGDIPEGYSVSREKKERFSLILESASTNQTSMYLCASSLLGTPETQYFGPGTRLLVL.

This clonotype was counted only a few times. The J gene is TRBJ2-2, the V gene TRBV6-1; a weak D match, TRBD1 (5 bases). Germline V lookup: CDR1 MNHNS, CDR2 SASEGT. Trimming removed 5 bases from V and 5 bases from J, with 15 bases in between. This CDR3 is 15 amino acids long. CDR3 protein: CASSYALTETGELFF. CDR3 DNA: TGTGCCAGCAGTTACGCCTTGACAGAAACCGGGGAGCTGTTTTTT.

This clonotype appeared many times. The chain joins TRBV5-5 to TRBJ2-2; unclear D gene. V lost 3 bases and J 3 bases, leaving 6 bases between the germline ends. CDR3 length: 13 residues. Germline V gives CDR1 SGHKS, CDR2 YYEKEE (reference sequence). The CDR3 spells CASSSGYTGELFF. CDR3 nucleotides: TGTGCCAGCAGCTCCGGGTACACCGGGGAGCTGTTTTTT.